This T cell receptor beta chain was sequenced during a study of blood T cell repertoires in COVID-19. Overall study: Specimens from acute and convalescent COVID-19 originated in the United States, Italy and Spain.

This study enrolled people aged about 18 to 100 from around 26 US geographic areas. The study assigned cohorts using participant-reported clinical history. Cohort 3 recovered donors had two negative PCRs, clearance, or symptom resolution. The V and J ends lost 6 bases and 0 bases respectively, with 12 bases between them. Germline loops: CDR1 MDHEN, CDR2 SYDVKM. The CDR3 runs 15 residues. The assay was immunoSEQ multiplex PCR, and TCRdb's table has in-frame clones only and misses some. Here the sample spans a few hundred thousand clones, roughly nine tenths being singletons. This sequence originates from a young woman who had recovered from COVID-19. Sequenced material: PBMCs or T cells enriched from blood (not recorded which). The chain joins TRBV28 to TRBJ2-1; perhaps TRBD2 as D (6 bases). CDR3 region: CASSTGTASYNEQFF. CDR3 sequence (DNA): TGTGCCAGCAGCACCGGGACTGCCTCCTACAATGAGCAGTTCTTC. Based on the CDR3 plus reference TRBV28 and TRBJ2-1, the full variable domain is DVKVTQSSRYLVKRTGEKVFLECVQDMDHENMFWYRQDPGLGLRLIYFSYDVKMKEKGDIPEGYSVSREKKERFSLILESASTNQTSMYLCASSTGTASYNEQFFGPGTRLTVL.